Reported below is one T cell receptor (beta chain). Its antigen is still unknown. The same CDR3 is also encoded by other DNA sequences in this sample. The sample belongs to a study of shared clonotypes between healthy human individuals. Study conclusions and caveats: Though the depth was large, rarefaction showed that sorted-subset sequencing was incomplete.

The protocol was immunoSEQ multiplex PCR, while the TCRdb copy is restricted to in-frame clones and leaves out a portion. The repertoire holds about 2 million clones, with about 95% as singletons. Naive-designated CD8 cells lacked CD45RO, were positively enriched for CCR7, and omitted terminally differentiated effector memory CD45RA+ cells. Sequenced sample: naive CD8+ T cells sorted from blood. This clonotype was sampled from a young man in good health.

The CDR3 coding sequence is TGCGCCAGCAGCTTGAGGTCAGCCTACGAGCAGTACTTC. Amino acids: CASSLRSAYEQYF. The V call is TRBV5-1, the J call TRBJ2-7, with D unresolved. Per germline, CDR1 SGHRS and CDR2 YFSETQ. V lost 1 base and J lost 2, with 7 bases in between. CDR3 length: 13 residues.